A selection of T cell receptor beta chains follows, all from one sample in a study of cytomegalovirus exposure and HLA in healthy donors. Only in-frame clones appear in the TCRdb table, and some are missing; sequencing was by immunoSEQ multiplex PCR. The sample records roughly 200,000 clones, approximately 80% being singletons. The sample comprised PBMCs. These receptors came from a boy younger than 10 in good health and CMV-seronegative. CDR3s include the opening cysteine and the closing phenylalanine or tryptophan. D genes are given only for firm matches. Some rows have no size entry. The others give once, few or many, or a class for an expanded clone.

v_gene: TRBV4-1; abundance: NA; j_gene: TRBJ2-1; d_gene: TRBD2; CDR3nt: TGCGCCAGCAGCCAAACGACTAGCGGGAGGACGCTTTCTTCCTACAATGAGCAGTTCTTC; CDR3aa: CASSQTTSGRTLSSYNEQFF
v_gene: TRBV10-3; abundance: NA; j_gene: TRBJ2-7; d_gene: TRBD1; CDR3nt: TGTGCCATCAGTGACGGGACAGGCTCCTACGAGCAGTACTTC; CDR3aa: CAISDGTGSYEQYF
v_gene: TRBV7-3; abundance: NA; j_gene: TRBJ2-5; d_gene: NA; CDR3nt: TGTGCCAGCAGCCAGGATCAAAGAGAGACCCAGTACTTC; CDR3aa: CASSQDQRETQYF
v_gene: TRBV7-9; abundance: NA; j_gene: TRBJ2-7; d_gene: TRBD1; CDR3nt: TGTGCCAGCAGCTTAGTGCAGGGGGCTACCAACGAGCAGTACTTC; CDR3aa: CASSLVQGATNEQYF
v_gene: TRBV5-1; abundance: NA; j_gene: TRBJ2-3; d_gene: NA; CDR3nt: TGCGCCAGCAGCTTGTGGGGGCCAAGCACAGATACGCAGTATTTT; CDR3aa: CASSLWGPSTDTQYF
v_gene: TRBV5-1; abundance: once; j_gene: TRBJ2-2; d_gene: NA; CDR3nt: TGCGCCAGCAGCTTGGAAACTAGCAAAAGCAGGGAGCTGTTTTTT; CDR3aa: CASSLETSKSRELFF
v_gene: TRBV5-6; abundance: NA; j_gene: TRBJ2-2; d_gene: TRBD2; CDR3nt: TGTGCCAGCAGCTTGGGGACTAGTCCGGAGCTGTTTTTT; CDR3aa: CASSLGTSPELFF
v_gene: TRBV19; abundance: NA; j_gene: TRBJ2-1; d_gene: TRBD2; CDR3nt: TGTGCCAGTACCCTAGCGGGAGTCGATGAGCAGTTCTTC; CDR3aa: CASTLAGVDEQFF
v_gene: TRBV7-8; abundance: NA; j_gene: TRBJ2-5; d_gene: NA; CDR3nt: TGTGCCAGCAGCGAGCTGACAGGCTACCAAGAGACCCAGTACTTC; CDR3aa: CASSELTGYQETQYF
v_gene: TRBV27; abundance: NA; j_gene: TRBJ1-1; d_gene: TRBD1; CDR3nt: TGTGCCAGCAGTTTACGGACAGGGGACACTGAAGCTTTCTTT; CDR3aa: CASSLRTGDTEAFF
v_gene: TRBV4-1; abundance: NA; j_gene: TRBJ2-4; d_gene: NA; CDR3nt: TGCGCCAGCAGCCAAGGGACTGTCCGAGGTGACATTCAGTACTTC; CDR3aa: CASSQGTVRGDIQYF
v_gene: TRBV28; abundance: NA; j_gene: TRBJ2-3; d_gene: TRBD2; CDR3nt: TGTGCCAGCAGTTGGGCCGTCATACTAGCGGAAAAAAACACAGATACGCAGTATTTT; CDR3aa: CASSWAVILAEKNTDTQYF
v_gene: TRBV10-3; abundance: few; j_gene: TRBJ2-6; d_gene: TRBD1; CDR3nt: TGTGCCGTATACGGGGCGGGTACAGGGGGGACTGGGGCCAACGTCCTGACTTTC; CDR3aa: CAVYGAGTGGTGANVLTF
v_gene: TRBV9; abundance: NA; j_gene: TRBJ2-6; d_gene: TRBD1; CDR3nt: TGTGCCAGCAGCAACCCCGGGACAGGGTCTGGGGCCAACGTCCTGACTTTC; CDR3aa: CASSNPGTGSGANVLTF
v_gene: TRBV11-2; abundance: NA; j_gene: TRBJ1-5; d_gene: NA; CDR3nt: TGTGCCAGCAGCCCCAGGGTTGGCAATCAGCCCCAGCATTTT; CDR3aa: CASSPRVGNQPQHF
v_gene: TRBV29-1; abundance: NA; j_gene: TRBJ2-7; d_gene: NA; CDR3nt: TGCAGCGTGAGCGGAGGAGCCGACGACGAGCAGTACTTC; CDR3aa: CSVSGGADDEQYF
v_gene: TRBV5-6; abundance: NA; j_gene: TRBJ1-3; d_gene: NA; CDR3nt: TGTGCCAGCAGTCAGAGGACGGGGGGCTCTGGAAACACCATATATTTT; CDR3aa: CASSQRTGGSGNTIYF
v_gene: TRBV5-1; abundance: NA; j_gene: TRBJ2-7; d_gene: NA; CDR3nt: TGCGCCAGCAGCTTGGAGGGAGCCTACGAGCAGTACTTC; CDR3aa: CASSLEGAYEQYF
v_gene: TRBV19; abundance: NA; j_gene: TRBJ2-1; d_gene: TRBD2; CDR3nt: TGTGCCAGTAGTCCCAGGACTAGCGGGAGAGAGCAGTTCTTC; CDR3aa: CASSPRTSGREQFF
v_gene: TRBV4-1; abundance: NA; j_gene: TRBJ2-3; d_gene: NA; CDR3nt: TGCGCCAGCAGCCAAGAGGGGGGGGCCCAAGGGACGCAGTATTTT; CDR3aa: CASSQEGGAQGTQYF
v_gene: TRBV6-6; abundance: NA; j_gene: TRBJ1-4; d_gene: NA; CDR3nt: TGTGCCAGCAGTCGGGTGGGAACTAATGAAAAACTGTTTTTT; CDR3aa: CASSRVGTNEKLFF
v_gene: TRBV28; abundance: once; j_gene: TRBJ2-7; d_gene: TRBD2; CDR3nt: TGTGCCAGCAGCCGAATAGGGCGGGAGGGCTACGAGCAGTACTTC; CDR3aa: CASSRIGREGYEQYF
v_gene: TRBV10-3; abundance: NA; j_gene: TRBJ2-1; d_gene: TRBD2; CDR3nt: TGTGCCATCACCGACCTAGCGGGGGGGTCGTTCTTC; CDR3aa: CAITDLAGGSFF
v_gene: TRBV6-5; abundance: NA; j_gene: TRBJ2-7; d_gene: NA; CDR3nt: TGTGCCAGCAGCCCTATGACCGACAGTCCTTACGAGCAGTACTTC; CDR3aa: CASSPMTDSPYEQYF
v_gene: TRBV5-1; abundance: once; j_gene: TRBJ1-6; d_gene: NA; CDR3nt: TGCGCCAGCAGCTTACGACAGGCTAATTCACCCCTCCACTTT; CDR3aa: CASSLRQANSPLHF
v_gene: TRBV7-9; abundance: NA; j_gene: TRBJ2-7; d_gene: NA; CDR3nt: TGTGCCAGCAGCCCACCGGGATCAGACACGGTTGAGCAGTACTTC; CDR3aa: CASSPPGSDTVEQYF
v_gene: TRBV9; abundance: NA; j_gene: TRBJ2-1; d_gene: NA; CDR3nt: TGTGCCAGCGCGGGCTCCAAGCAGTTCTTC; CDR3aa: CASAGSKQFF